The TCR beta chain under discussion was sequenced for a study of T cells in Graves' hyperthyroidism and ophthalmopathy. Study-level information: Before treatment of any kind, peripheral blood was taken at initial diagnosis. Notes on the study in general: Stable hyperthyroidism was told apart from ophthalmopathy by a model built on 13 V-J features. In blood, most of the thyroid clonotypes expanded above 0.001 were also present.

This blood was taken when hyperthyroidism was first diagnosed, before any ophthalmopathy symptoms existed. Authors of the study amplified TCR beta CDR3 regions from RNA transcripts. A set of HTBI primers served as the primers for a first-round RT-PCR of the TCR CDR3. Via MiXCR, TCRdb re-called the multiplex PCR reads, giving one row per CDR3 protein. The table shows about 300,000 distinct CDR3 sequences, with about 14% occurring only once. The CDR3 extends over 14 amino acids. CDR1 and CDR2 (germline): DFQATT, SNEGSKA (reference sequence). V lost 0 bases, J lost 1 base, and 8 bases lay in between. This clonotype was detected ten times or more. Antigen specificity is unknown.

This sequence was found in a woman aged 30 to 39 with Graves' hyperthyroidism that later progressed to Graves' ophthalmopathy. The chain recombines TRBV20-1 with TRBJ2-3, with D tentatively TRBD1 (5 bases). Sequencing was done on a sample of blood. The CDR3: CSARDPRGTDTQYF. CDR3 nucleotide sequence: TGCAGTGCTAGAGATCCCAGGGGCACAGATACGCAGTATTTT.